The source of this T cell receptor (beta chain) is a study of T cell responses to AZD1222 COVID-19 vaccine. Study results and caveats: Repertoires were obtained solely post-peak T cell response. Only six or seven AZD1222 recipients were seropositive at baseline. Donors in the cohort were predominantly white British and more often female, and clonal diversity was possibly underestimated. Unmutated variant regions are reportedly targeted by nearly half of spike-specific TCRs.

Libraries were prepared by immunoSEQ multiplex PCR; TCRdb keeps only in-frame clonotypes and omits some of them. This sample has roughly 170,000 clones, with 94% found just once. V lost 5 bases and J 1 base, leaving 8 bases between the germline ends. Per the germline V gene, CDR1 is SGHTA and CDR2 is FQGTGA. The CDR3 consists of 13 residues. As to this clone: Its specificity is unknown.

Sample: peripheral blood, taken 28 days after the second AZD1222 dose. The chain has TRBV7-3 and TRBJ1-1; D is unresolved. The clonotype comes from an adult who received the AZD1222 COVID-19 vaccine. CDR3 nucleotide sequence: TGTGCCAGCAGCGGAAAGGAGAACACTGAAGCTTTCTTT. Amino acids: CASSGKENTEAFF.